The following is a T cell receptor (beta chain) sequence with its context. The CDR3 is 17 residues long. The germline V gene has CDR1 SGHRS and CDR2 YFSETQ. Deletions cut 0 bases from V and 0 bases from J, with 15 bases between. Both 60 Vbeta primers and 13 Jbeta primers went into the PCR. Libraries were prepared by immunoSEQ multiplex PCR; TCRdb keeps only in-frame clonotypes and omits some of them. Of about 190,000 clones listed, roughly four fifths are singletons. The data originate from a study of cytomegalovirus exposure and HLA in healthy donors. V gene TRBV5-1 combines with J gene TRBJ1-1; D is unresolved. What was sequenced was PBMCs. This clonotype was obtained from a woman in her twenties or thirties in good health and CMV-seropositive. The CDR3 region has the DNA TGCGCCAGCAGCTTGGGAACGGGTCGTCCCATGAACACTGAAGCTTTCTTT. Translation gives CASSLGTGRPMNTEAFF.